One sample yielded the 22 T cell receptor beta chains listed below, sequenced in a study of beta chain features in type 1 diabetes. The study, taken as a whole, reports: Moderate but significant shortening of TCRB CDR3s was recorded in all four CD4+ subsets from Type 1 diabetes patients.

Sequenced material consisted of expressed TCRB transcripts (all of the isolated RNA was reverse transcribed). This table comes from immunoSEQ multiplex PCR, and its TCRdb copy is limited to in-frame clones, with some not included. This sample has 600,000 to 750,000 clones, with around 12% found just once. The antigens for these receptors are not known. Input material: naive CD4+ T cells from blood. The receptors shown here come from a man aged 30-40 years with type 1 diabetes.

The chain couples TRBV19 to TRBJ1-2; D gene uncertain. The CDR3 length is 16 residues. Looked up from germline, CDR1 is LNHDA and CDR2 is SQIVND (reference sequence). With 5 bases removed from V and 5 bases from J, the gap between germline ends came to 21 bases. In nucleotides, the CDR3 is TGTGCCAGTAGTCAGAGTTCCGCGGAGATGGGGTATGGCTACACCTTC. As protein: CASSQSSAEMGYGYTF.

This chain links TRBV5-4 with TRBJ2-6, with a possible D match to TRBD1 (6 bases). The CDR3 contains 17 residues. Per the germline V gene, CDR1 is SGHNT and CDR2 is YYREEE (reference sequence). V shed 5 bases and J shed 0 bases, with 15 bases lying between them. DNA of the CDR3: TGTGCCAGCAGGCCCCAGGGGTACAGCTCTGGGGCCAACGTCCTGACTTTC. Translating it yields CASRPQGYSSGANVLTF.

The V and J genes are TRBV4-2 and TRBJ2-3, with TRBD2 identical over 10 bases. This CDR3 region has 17 residues. Germline CDR1 LGHNA, CDR2 YNFKEQ. The V segment lost 0 bases and the J segment 2 bases; nucleotides outside the gene matches: 5. The CDR3 region has the DNA TGTGCCAGCAGCCAAGACCTAGCGGGGGCTCTCACAGATACGCAGTATTTT. It is translated as CASSQDLAGALTDTQYF.

A few counts support this clone. CDR3 amino acids: CASSLVGRGSYEQYF. Written as DNA, the CDR3 is TGTGCCAGCAGCTTAGTCGGGCGGGGGTCCTACGAGCAGTACTTC. The chain carries TRBV7-2 and TRBJ2-7; 7 bases agree with TRBD2. The CDR3 sequence is 15 residues long. Germline values: CDR1 SGHTA, CDR2 FQGNSA. Trimming cost V 1 base and J 1 base; bases outside gene matches: 4. The whole variable domain, remainder taken from reference TRBV7-2 and TRBJ2-7, is GAGVSQSPSNKVTEKGKDVELRCDPISGHTALYWYRQSLGQGLEFLIYFQGNSAPDKSGLPSDRFSAERTGGSVSTLTIQRTQQEDSAVYLCASSLVGRGSYEQYFGPGTRLTVT.

The CDR3, as DNA: TGTGCCAGCAGCCAAGAGGTGGGAGTGAACACTGAAGCTTTCTTT. Translating it yields CASSQEVGVNTEAFF. The V and J genes are TRBV14 and TRBJ1-1; D not resolved. There are 15 residues in the CDR3. The germline V gene encodes CDR1 SGHDN and CDR2 FVKESK. V lost 0 bases and J lost 0, with 8 bases in between.

This clone was counted between two and nine times. The chain carries TRBV28 and TRBJ1-3, with D unresolved. Trimming pared 5 bases from V and 4 bases from J, leaving 18 bases between. Germline lookup yields CDR1 MDHEN and CDR2 SYDVKM. This CDR3 spans 16 amino acids. The DNA of the CDR3 is TGTGCCAGCAGTCCCCCCCCGGCTAGTGGCGGAAACACCATATATTTT. The encoded protein is CASSPPPASGGNTIYF.

The table lists this clone with a few counts. The chain links TRBV9 to TRBJ2-5, with D maybe TRBD2 (5 bases). V lost 2 bases and J lost 4, with 9 bases in between. Germline CDR1 and CDR2: SGDLS and YYNGEE. The CDR3 has 13 residues. Written as DNA, the CDR3 is TGTGCCAGCAGCGTTCTAGCATCAGAGACCCAGTACTTC. Translation: CASSVLASETQYF.

This clone was seen only a few times. The chain uses TRBV5-1 and TRBJ2-3; TRBD2 might be the D (5 bases). Germline V gene data show CDR1 as SGHRS and CDR2 as YFSETQ. There are 14 residues in the CDR3. Trimming cost V 2 bases and J 4 bases, with 11 bases left between them. Here the CDR3 reads CASSFRTPADTQYF. CDR3 DNA: TGCGCCAGCAGCTTCCGGACTCCGGCAGATACGCAGTATTTT.

In its sample, this clone was seen a few times. This chain connects TRBV4-2 to TRBJ1-4, with 10 nucleotides matching TRBD1. Germline values: CDR1 LGHNA, CDR2 YNFKEQ. V lost 0 bases, J lost 5 bases, and 3 bases stayed unmatched. CDR3 length: 16 residues. CDR3 sequence: CASSQDSGQGNEKLFF. The CDR3 coding sequence is TGTGCCAGCAGCCAAGACTCGGGACAGGGGAATGAAAAACTGTTTTTT.

The J gene is TRBJ2-7, the V gene TRBV6-5, with 7 bases fitting TRBD2. CDR1 MNHEY and CDR2 SVGAGI come from the germline V gene. V was clipped by 0 bases and J by 2 bases; unmatched bases: 4. The CDR3 contains 15 residues. CDR3 sequence reads: CASSYSISGAYEQYF. The CDR3 DNA follows: TGTGCCAGCAGTTACTCGATCAGCGGGGCCTACGAGCAGTACTTC.

As for this clone: In the same sample, other DNA sequences code for this CDR3. The chain has TRBV2 and TRBJ1-1, with a possible D match to TRBD1 (6 bases). V lost 4 bases to trimming and J lost 4 bases, with 7 bases between them. Germline CDR1 is SNHLY and CDR2 is FYNNEI. The CDR3 runs to 12 residues. The CDR3: CASSVQGTEAFF. In DNA form, the CDR3 reads TGTGCCAGCAGTGTACAGGGCACTGAAGCTTTCTTT.

The chain has TRBV7-3 and TRBJ1-6; D may be TRBD1 (5 bases). V was shortened by 4 bases and J by 7 bases, with 14 bases between the two germline ends. The CDR3 loop spans 15 amino acids. Germline values: CDR1 SGHTA, CDR2 FQGTGA. The CDR3 here is CASSWDQGWNSPLHF. The DNA for the CDR3 is TGTGCCAGCAGCTGGGACCAAGGATGGAATTCACCCCTCCACTTT.

The rearrangement uses TRBV10-3 and TRBJ2-3; 8 bases agree with TRBD2. This CDR3 contains 13 residues. The V gene's germline CDR1 is ENHRY and CDR2 SYGVKD. The CDR3 is CGSAGGSTDTQYF. The CDR3 DNA is TGTGGCAGTGCGGGGGGTTCCACAGATACGCAGTATTTT.

The V and J genes are TRBV28 and TRBJ2-7; D may be TRBD1 (5 bases). The germline V gene encodes CDR1 MDHEN and CDR2 SYDVKM. V was trimmed by 3 bases and J by 4 bases, leaving 13 bases between them. The CDR3 is 14 amino acids. In nucleotides, the CDR3 is TGTGCCAGCAGTTTCGGCAGGGCGCGATACGAGCAGTACTTC. It codes for CASSFGRARYEQYF.

The DNA for the CDR3 is TGTGCCAGCAGCCGATTCCCGGTTGCAACTAATGAAAAACTGTTTTTT. Its translation: CASSRFPVATNEKLFF. The genes are TRBV7-2 and TRBJ1-4; D is unclear. CDR3 length: 16 residues. Trimming removed 5 bases from V and 0 bases from J, with 13 bases in between. CDR1 and CDR2 (germline): SGHTA, FQGNSA.

This clone was detected a few times. The CDR3 DNA reads as TGTGCCAGCAGTCTCGGAACTAGCGGGGGGTTCGATGAGCAGTTCTTC. Amino acids: CASSLGTSGGFDEQFF. The rearrangement joins TRBV7-2 to TRBJ2-1; 12 bases fit TRBD2. The CDR3 spans 16 residues. The J segment lost 8 bases and the V segment lost 6 bases, leaving 11 bases of the junction unmatched. CDR1 is SGHTA and CDR2 is FQGNSA in the germline V gene.

The chain combines TRBV10-3 with TRBJ2-5, with D tentatively TRBD1 (5 bases). CDR3 length: 14 amino acids. Trimming shortened V by 3 bases and J by 0 bases, and 8 bases separated the two germline ends. Per the germline V gene, CDR1 is ENHRY and CDR2 is SYGVKD. CDR3 coding DNA: TGTGCCATCAGTGACAGGGATCACCAAGAGACCCAGTACTTC. This codes for CAISDRDHQETQYF.

This clone was counted between two and nine times. The V and J genes are TRBV29-1 and TRBJ1-2; D is unclear. V lost 4 bases and J lost 7, with 16 bases in between. Looked up from germline, CDR1 is SQVTM and CDR2 is ANQGSEA. The CDR3 is 13 amino acids. The CDR3 loop is CSVVGVEEVGYTF. The CDR3 nucleotides are TGCAGCGTTGTAGGAGTGGAGGAGGTTGGCTACACCTTC.

The chain is built from TRBV2 and TRBJ2-3, with D tentatively TRBD1 (6 bases). V was trimmed by 2 bases and J by 2 bases, leaving 8 bases between them. This CDR3 is built from 14 residues. Germline loops: CDR1 SNHLY, CDR2 FYNNEI. The CDR3 DNA reads as TGTGCCAGCAGTGAACAGGGGACCACAGATACGCAGTATTTT. It specifies CASSEQGTTDTQYF.

This sequence joins TRBV19 and TRBJ2-3, with D hard to call. V dropped 3 bases and J dropped 3 bases, with 10 bases sitting between them. Germline V CDR1 and CDR2: LNHDA, SQIVND (reference sequence). This CDR3 has 14 amino acids. As DNA, the CDR3 is TGTGCCAGTAGTATTGGGGAAGGAACAGATACGCAGTATTTT. Encoded protein: CASSIGEGTDTQYF.

This clone was observed a handful of times. At the DNA level, this CDR3 is encoded by other sequences in the same sample as well. The chain couples TRBV7-2 to TRBJ1-3; D might be TRBD1 (5 bases). Trimming removed 5 bases at V and 1 base at J, with 12 bases between. Germline CDR1 is SGHTA and CDR2 is FQGNSA. This CDR3 spans 15 amino acids. CDR3 nucleotide sequence: TGTGCCAGCAGCCTAACAGGACTTTCTGGAAACACCATATATTTT. Translation: CASSLTGLSGNTIYF.

Regarding this clone: This CDR3 is also generated by other DNA sequences in the sample. The gene calls are TRBV9 and TRBJ1-3; no definite D call. CDR1 and CDR2 from the germline V gene are SGDLS and YYNGEE. The CDR3 runs to 11 residues. Trimming took 7 bases from V and 3 from J, leaving 5 bases between them. This CDR3 is CASGFGNTIYF. The CDR3 DNA reads as TGTGCCAGCGGATTTGGAAACACCATATATTTT.